The 5 T cell receptor beta chains below come from one sample, sequenced in a study of control samples from healthy donors and cancer patients. Profiling relied on immunoSEQ multiplex PCR, and the TCRdb table lists in-frame clones only, not all of them. The sample has tens of thousands of clones; roughly 85% are singletons. Material: blood. These receptors came from a man in his forties or fifties in good health.

The chain uses TRBV29-1 and TRBJ2-3; 10 bases match TRBD2. From germline, CDR1 is SQVTM and CDR2 ANQGSEA. The CDR3 has 15 residues. V lost 5 bases to trimming and J lost 2 bases; unmatched junction nucleotides: 7. The CDR3: CSVSRTSGNTDTQYF. CDR3 DNA: TGCAGCGTTTCTAGGACTAGCGGAAACACAGATACGCAGTATTTT.

The table lists this clone with a count of one. The chain uses TRBV7-6 and TRBJ2-2; 10 nucleotides line up with TRBD2. Per the germline V gene, CDR1 is SGHVS and CDR2 is FNYEAQ. V shed 5 bases, J shed 1 base, and the junction held 7 bases outside the gene matches. CDR3 length: 17 amino acids. CDR3 bases: TGTGCCAGCAGCCCCAGGACTAGCGGAGGGAACACCGGGGAGCTGTTTTTT. Translating gives CASSPRTSGGNTGELFF.

The rearrangement joins TRBV5-6 to TRBJ2-7; 7 nucleotides align to TRBD2. CDR1 is SGHDT, CDR2 YYEEEE, per germline. The CDR3 contains 14 residues. The junction had 5 bases not matched to a gene; V was cut back by 2 bases and J by 3 bases. CDR3 in amino acids: CASSFDGRLYEQYF. The CDR3 DNA reads as TGTGCCAGCAGCTTCGACGGGAGGCTCTACGAGCAGTACTTC.

The gene calls are TRBV4-3 and TRBJ2-7; D remains ambiguous. The germline V gene encodes CDR1 LGHNA and CDR2 YSLEER. The CDR3 length is 15 residues. The germline V and J ends were trimmed by 0 bases and 4 bases, with 13 bases remaining between them. The CDR3 region has the DNA TGCGCCAGCAGCCAAGATCGAGGCCCAGTTTACGAGCAGTACTTC. Translated: CASSQDRGPVYEQYF.

The chain uses TRBV5-1 and TRBJ2-2, with D possibly TRBD2 on 5 matching bases. The CDR3 sequence is 14 residues long. The V end lost 2 bases, the J end lost 4 bases, and 9 bases lay between the germline ends. CDR1 and CDR2 from the germline V gene are SGHRS and YFSETQ. The CDR3 loop is CASSFGLFTGELFF. CDR3 in DNA: TGCGCCAGCAGCTTTGGACTTTTCACCGGGGAGCTGTTTTTT.